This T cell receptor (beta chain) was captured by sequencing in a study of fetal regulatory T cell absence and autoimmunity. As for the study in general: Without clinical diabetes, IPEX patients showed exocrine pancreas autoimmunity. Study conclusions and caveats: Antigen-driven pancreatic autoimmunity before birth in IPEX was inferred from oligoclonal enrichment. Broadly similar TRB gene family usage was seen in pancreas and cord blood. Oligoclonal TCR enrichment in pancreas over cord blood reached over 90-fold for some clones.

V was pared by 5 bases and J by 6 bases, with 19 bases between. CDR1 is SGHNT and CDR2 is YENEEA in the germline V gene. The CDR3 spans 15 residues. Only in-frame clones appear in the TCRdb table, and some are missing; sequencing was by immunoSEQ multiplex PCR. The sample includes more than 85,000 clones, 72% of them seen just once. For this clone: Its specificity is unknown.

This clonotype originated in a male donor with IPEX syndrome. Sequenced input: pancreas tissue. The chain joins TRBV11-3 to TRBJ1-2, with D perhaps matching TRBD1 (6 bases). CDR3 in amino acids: CASSLSRQVYDGYTF. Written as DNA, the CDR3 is TGTGCCAGCAGCCTTTCACGACAGGTTTACGATGGCTACACCTTC.